Presented here are 8 T cell receptor beta chains from one specimen sequenced in a study of blood T cell repertoires in COVID-19. The repertoire was sequenced with immunoSEQ multiplex PCR; TCRdb's copy has only in-frame clones and lacks some. The repertoire holds roughly 230,000 clones, with roughly 84% as singletons. The sequenced sample was PBMCs or T cells enriched from blood (not recorded which). Every receptor here comes from a man younger than 40 in a cohort exposed to, infected with or recovered from COVID-19 (not recorded which).

The chain joins TRBV19 to TRBJ2-3; TRBD2 aligns across 8 bases. CDR1 is LNHDA and CDR2 is SQIVND in the germline V gene (reference sequence). V lost 2 bases to trimming and J lost 5 bases; unmatched junction nucleotides: 9. CDR3 size: 16 residues. CDR3 loop: CASSIQSGRGGDTQYF. The CDR3 DNA reads TGTGCCAGTAGTATACAGAGCGGGAGAGGGGGAGATACGCAGTATTTT.

The genes are TRBV10-1 and TRBJ2-7; 9 bases line up with TRBD1. Germline values: CDR1 WNHNN, CDR2 SYGVQD (reference sequence). The CDR3 is made up of 16 amino acids. With 2 bases clipped from V and 3 bases from J, the junction kept 8 bases outside the gene matches. CDR3 region: CASSETGTGCCYEQYF. The CDR3 DNA reads as TGCGCCAGCAGTGAGACCGGGACAGGGTGTTGCTACGAGCAGTACTTC.

The chain combines TRBV7-9 with TRBJ1-1; no definite D call. Germline V gene lookup returns CDR1 SEHNR and CDR2 FQNEAQ (reference sequence). The CDR3 covers 14 residues. V lost 2 bases to trimming and J lost 0 bases, with 7 bases between them. The CDR3 spells CASSLPSMNTEAFF. CDR3 DNA: TGTGCCAGCAGCTTACCGAGCATGAACACTGAAGCTTTCTTT.

The chain recombines TRBV9 with TRBJ2-1; TRBD2 aligns across 8 bases. The CDR3 is made up of 14 amino acids. Looked up from germline, CDR1 is SGDLS and CDR2 is YYNGEE. V shed 0 bases, J shed 7 bases, and the junction held 3 bases outside the gene matches. CDR3 region: CASSVATSGNEQFF. The CDR3 region has the DNA TGTGCCAGCAGCGTAGCTACTAGCGGTAATGAGCAGTTCTTC.

This chain uses TRBV9 with TRBJ1-1, with 9 bases that match TRBD1. Germline V gene data show CDR1 as SGDLS and CDR2 as YYNGEE. V shed 3 bases and J 0 bases; nucleotides not matched to a gene: 6. The CDR3 is 16 residues long. In DNA, the CDR3 is TGTGCCAGCAGCGGAAGACAGGGGGGAATGAACACTGAAGCTTTCTTT. Translated: CASSGRQGGMNTEAFF.

This chain uses TRBV28 with TRBJ2-3; D is perhaps TRBD2 (6 bases). The V and J ends lost 4 bases and 0 bases respectively, with 17 bases between them. Germline V gene data show CDR1 as MDHEN and CDR2 as SYDVKM. CDR3 length: 17 residues. CDR3 sequence (DNA): TGTGCCAGCAGTTGGGGGTCGGGAGTGGGTAGCACAGATACGCAGTATTTT. Translated, it gives CASSWGSGVGSTDTQYF. The full variable domain, completed using reference TRBV28 and TRBJ2-3, is DVKVTQSSRYLVKRTGEKVFLECVQDMDHENMFWYRQDPGLGLRLIYFSYDVKMKEKGDIPEGYSVSREKKERFSLILESASTNQTSMYLCASSWGSGVGSTDTQYFGPGTRLTVL.

This clone was counted between two and nine times. The chain is built from TRBV29-1 and TRBJ1-1; 8 bases agree with TRBD1. V was pared by 8 bases and J by 5 bases, with 7 bases of the junction left unmatched. The CDR3 is 12 amino acids. CDR1 is SQVTM and CDR2 is ANQGSEA in the germline V gene. The DNA of the CDR3 is TGCAGCATGACAGGGGCAGAGACTGAAGCTTTCTTT. It is translated as CSMTGAETEAFF.

This clone was seen only once. The chain links TRBV11-3 to TRBJ2-2, with 8 positions matching TRBD2. CDR3 length equals 18 residues. The V segment lost 5 bases and the J segment 0 bases; nucleotides outside the gene matches: 11. CDR1 SGHNT and CDR2 YENEEA come from the germline V gene. The chain's CDR3 is CASSQSSGLSSNTGELFF. CDR3 coding DNA: TGTGCCAGCAGCCAATCTAGCGGGCTCTCCTCGAACACCGGGGAGCTGTTTTTT.